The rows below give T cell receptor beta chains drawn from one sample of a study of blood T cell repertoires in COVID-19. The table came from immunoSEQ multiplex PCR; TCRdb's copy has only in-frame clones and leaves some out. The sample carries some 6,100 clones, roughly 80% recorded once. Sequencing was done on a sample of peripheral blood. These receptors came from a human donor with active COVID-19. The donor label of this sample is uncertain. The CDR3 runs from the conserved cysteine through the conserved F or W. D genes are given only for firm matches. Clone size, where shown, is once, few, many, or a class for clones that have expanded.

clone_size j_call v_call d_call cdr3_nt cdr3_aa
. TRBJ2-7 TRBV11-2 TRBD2 TGTGCCAGCACCTTCGGCGGGGGGGCTCTCGAGCAGTACTTC CASTFGGGALEQYF
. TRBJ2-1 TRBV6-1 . TGTGCCAGCAGTGAAGCGGGCTGGGCAGATACCTACAATGAGCAGTTCTTC CASSEAGWADTYNEQFF
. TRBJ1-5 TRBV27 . TGTGCCAGCAGTTACAGGAGCAATCAGCCCCAGCATTTT CASSYRSNQPQHF
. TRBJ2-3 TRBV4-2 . TGTGCCAGCAGCCAAGAGGGGGGGGCTAGGACAATCACAGATACGCAGTATTTT CASSQEGGARTITDTQYF
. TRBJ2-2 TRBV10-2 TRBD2 TGCGCCAGCAGCTCCGGGACTAGTAACACCGGGGAGCTGTTTTTT CASSSGTSNTGELFF
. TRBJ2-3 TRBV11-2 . TGTGCCAGCAGGCCCTCAGGCGTCGGTACAGATACGCAGTATTTT CASRPSGVGTDTQYF
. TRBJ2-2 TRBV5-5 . TGTGCCAGCAGCTCCGACAGGTTCGCGAACACCGGGGAGCTGTTTTTT CASSSDRFANTGELFF
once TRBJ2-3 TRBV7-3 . TGTGCCAGCGGTCGGGGAAACACAGATACGCAGTATTTT CASGRGNTDTQYF
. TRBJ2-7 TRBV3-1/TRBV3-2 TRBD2 TGTGCCAGCAGCCGCGGACTAGCGGGGAACTACGAGCAGTACTTC CASSRGLAGNYEQYF
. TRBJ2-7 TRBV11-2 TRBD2 TGTGCCAGCAGCTTCGGGGCGGGGGGGATCTACGAGCAGTACTTC CASSFGAGGIYEQYF
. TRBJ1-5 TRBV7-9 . TGTGCCAGCAGCGAAGATCAGGGGAATCAGCCCCAGCATTTT CASSEDQGNQPQHF
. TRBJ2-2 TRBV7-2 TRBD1 TGTGCCAGCAGCTTAGGGGTAGGGGGCGACACCGGGGAGCTGTTTTTT CASSLGVGGDTGELFF
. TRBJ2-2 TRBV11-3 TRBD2 TGTGCCAGCAGCTTAGTGCTAGCGGGGGCCACCGGGGAGCTGTTTTTT CASSLVLAGATGELFF
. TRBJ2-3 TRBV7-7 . TGTGCTAGCAGCTTAGGCGGGATCACAGATACGCAGTATTTT CASSLGGITDTQYF
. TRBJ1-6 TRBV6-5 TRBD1 TGTGCCAGCAGTCCGGCAGGGGGTTATAATTCACCCCTCCACTTT CASSPAGGYNSPLHF
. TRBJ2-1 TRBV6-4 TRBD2 TGTGCCAGCAGTGACTCAGCGGGGGGCAATGAGCAGTTCTTC CASSDSAGGNEQFF
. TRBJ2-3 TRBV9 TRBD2 TGTGCCAGCAGCCTGACTAGCGGGGGGAGCACAGATACGCAGTATTTT CASSLTSGGSTDTQYF
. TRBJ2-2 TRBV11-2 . TGTGCCAGCAGCTTAGGGACTCGGAACACCGGGGAGCTGTTTTTT CASSLGTRNTGELFF
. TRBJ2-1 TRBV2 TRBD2 TGTGCCAGCAGTGAAAAGGGACTAGGCCACAATGAGCAGTTCTTC CASSEKGLGHNEQFF
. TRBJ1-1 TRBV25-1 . TGTGCCAGCAGTGATCCCAGGGCGAACACTGAAGCTTTCTTT CASSDPRANTEAFF
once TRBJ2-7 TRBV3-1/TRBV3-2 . TGTGCCAGCAGCCCTACGGAGTATCCCTCCTACGAGCAGTACTTC CASSPTEYPSYEQYF
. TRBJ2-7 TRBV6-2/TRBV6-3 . TGTGCCAGCAGTTACTGGCAGAGCCTAGACTACGAGCAGTACTTC CASSYWQSLDYEQYF
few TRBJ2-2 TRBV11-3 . TGTGCCAGCAGCCTACTCTCCGGGACTGAAACCGGGGAGCTGTTTTTT CASSLLSGTETGELFF
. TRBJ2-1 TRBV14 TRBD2 TGTGCCAGCAGCCAAGGGGCTAGCGGGAGCCCTAGGTTCTTC CASSQGASGSPRFF
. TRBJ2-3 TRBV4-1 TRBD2 TGCGCCACCAAGGAGACTAGCGGTTTCACAGATACGCAGTATTTT CATKETSGFTDTQYF
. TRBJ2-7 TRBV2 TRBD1 TGTGCCAGCACCGGTCGGGACAGCATGTACGAGCAGTACTTC CASTGRDSMYEQYF
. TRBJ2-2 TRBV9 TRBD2 TGTGCCAGCAGCCCAGACCCCCATACTAGCGAAGGAGCTACCGGGGAGCTGTTTTTT CASSPDPHTSEGATGELFF
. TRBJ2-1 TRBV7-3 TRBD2 TGTGCCAGCAGCTTAAACCTGGGACTAGCGGGAGGGCCGCTCAATGAGCAGTTCTTC CASSLNLGLAGGPLNEQFF
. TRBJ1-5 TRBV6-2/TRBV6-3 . TGTGCCAGCAGTGAGACAGGAATCCATCAGCCCCAGCATTTT CASSETGIHQPQHF
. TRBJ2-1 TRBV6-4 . TGTGCCAGCAGTGAGGGGCCCTTCAATGAGCAGTTCTTC CASSEGPFNEQFF
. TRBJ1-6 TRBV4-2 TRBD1 TGTGCCAGCAGCCAAGAGGGCAGGGGGACCAATTCACCCCTCCACTTT CASSQEGRGTNSPLHF
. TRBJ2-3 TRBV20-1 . TGCAGTGCTAGTTTAGACTGGCCAGATACGCAGTATTTT CSASLDWPDTQYF
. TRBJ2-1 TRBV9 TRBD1 TGTGCCAGCAGCTCCTGGGGACAGGGCGGGTTGAATGAGCAGTTCTTC CASSSWGQGGLNEQFF
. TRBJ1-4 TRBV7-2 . TGTGCCAGCAGCGGACAGTTAGGATTGAATGAAAAACTGTTTTTT CASSGQLGLNEKLFF
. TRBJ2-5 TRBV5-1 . TGCGCCAGCAGCACGGACATCTGGGAGACCCAGTACTTC CASSTDIWETQYF
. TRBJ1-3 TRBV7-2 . TGTGCCAGCAGCTTAGAATCTAGACAGCGCTCTGGAAACACCATATATTTT CASSLESRQRSGNTIYF
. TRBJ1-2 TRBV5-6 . TGTGCCAGCAGCACCCTTAGGGGGAATAGCTACACCTTC CASSTLRGNSYTF
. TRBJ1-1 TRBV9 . TGTGCCAGCACCGCCGTCGGGGACACTGAAGCTTTCTTT CASTAVGDTEAFF
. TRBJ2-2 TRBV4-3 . TGCGCCAGCAGCCAAGACAGGGGGAACACCGGGGAGCTGTTTTTT CASSQDRGNTGELFF
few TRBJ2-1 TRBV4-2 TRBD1 TGTGCCAGCAGCCAAGATAGTGCCACAGGGGGTCAGTTCTTC CASSQDSATGGQFF
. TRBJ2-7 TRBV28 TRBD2 TGTGCCAGCAGTTTACTAGCGGGGACCTACGAGCAGTACTTC CASSLLAGTYEQYF
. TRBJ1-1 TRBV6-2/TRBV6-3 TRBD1 TGTGCCAGCAGTTATACAGGGGGAGGCGTGAACACTGAAGCTTTCTTT CASSYTGGGVNTEAFF
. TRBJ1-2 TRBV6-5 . TGTGCCAGCACCTCGTGGGGGGACCACTATGGCTACACCTTC CASTSWGDHYGYTF
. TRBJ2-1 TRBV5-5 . TGTGCCAGCACTACACTTAGCGGCCCCTACAATGAGCAGTTCTTC CASTTLSGPYNEQFF
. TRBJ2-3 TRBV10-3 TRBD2 TGTGCCATCAGTGATTCCGGGACTACGATACTGGATACGCAGTATTTT CAISDSGTTILDTQYF
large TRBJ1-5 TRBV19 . TGTGCCAGTAGTATCCAGGGAGGGCCCCAGCATTTT CASSIQGGPQHF
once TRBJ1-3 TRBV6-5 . TGTGCCAGCAGATCCGAGGGATCAGGAAACACCATATATTTT CASRSEGSGNTIYF
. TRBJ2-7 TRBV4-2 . TGTGCCAGCAGCCAAATTCACCGGTCCTACGAGCAGTACTTC CASSQIHRSYEQYF
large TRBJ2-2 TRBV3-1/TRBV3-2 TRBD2 TGTGCCAGCAGCTCCCGAGCGGGGGCCGGCGGGGAGCTGTTTTTT CASSSRAGAGGELFF
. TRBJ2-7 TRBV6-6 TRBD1 TGTGCCAGCAGTTGGACAGGGGCATATGAGCAGTACTTC CASSWTGAYEQYF
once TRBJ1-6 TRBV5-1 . TGCGCCAGCAGCTCCCAAGGACAGCCAAATTCACCCCTCCACTTT CASSSQGQPNSPLHF
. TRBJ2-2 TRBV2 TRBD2 TGTGCCAGCAGTGTCGCGGGAGGCCTCCCCGGCGGGGAGCTGTTTTTT CASSVAGGLPGGELFF
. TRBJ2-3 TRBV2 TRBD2 TGTGCCAGCGGGGGGGAAAGGGGTGATACGCAGTATTTT CASGGERGDTQYF